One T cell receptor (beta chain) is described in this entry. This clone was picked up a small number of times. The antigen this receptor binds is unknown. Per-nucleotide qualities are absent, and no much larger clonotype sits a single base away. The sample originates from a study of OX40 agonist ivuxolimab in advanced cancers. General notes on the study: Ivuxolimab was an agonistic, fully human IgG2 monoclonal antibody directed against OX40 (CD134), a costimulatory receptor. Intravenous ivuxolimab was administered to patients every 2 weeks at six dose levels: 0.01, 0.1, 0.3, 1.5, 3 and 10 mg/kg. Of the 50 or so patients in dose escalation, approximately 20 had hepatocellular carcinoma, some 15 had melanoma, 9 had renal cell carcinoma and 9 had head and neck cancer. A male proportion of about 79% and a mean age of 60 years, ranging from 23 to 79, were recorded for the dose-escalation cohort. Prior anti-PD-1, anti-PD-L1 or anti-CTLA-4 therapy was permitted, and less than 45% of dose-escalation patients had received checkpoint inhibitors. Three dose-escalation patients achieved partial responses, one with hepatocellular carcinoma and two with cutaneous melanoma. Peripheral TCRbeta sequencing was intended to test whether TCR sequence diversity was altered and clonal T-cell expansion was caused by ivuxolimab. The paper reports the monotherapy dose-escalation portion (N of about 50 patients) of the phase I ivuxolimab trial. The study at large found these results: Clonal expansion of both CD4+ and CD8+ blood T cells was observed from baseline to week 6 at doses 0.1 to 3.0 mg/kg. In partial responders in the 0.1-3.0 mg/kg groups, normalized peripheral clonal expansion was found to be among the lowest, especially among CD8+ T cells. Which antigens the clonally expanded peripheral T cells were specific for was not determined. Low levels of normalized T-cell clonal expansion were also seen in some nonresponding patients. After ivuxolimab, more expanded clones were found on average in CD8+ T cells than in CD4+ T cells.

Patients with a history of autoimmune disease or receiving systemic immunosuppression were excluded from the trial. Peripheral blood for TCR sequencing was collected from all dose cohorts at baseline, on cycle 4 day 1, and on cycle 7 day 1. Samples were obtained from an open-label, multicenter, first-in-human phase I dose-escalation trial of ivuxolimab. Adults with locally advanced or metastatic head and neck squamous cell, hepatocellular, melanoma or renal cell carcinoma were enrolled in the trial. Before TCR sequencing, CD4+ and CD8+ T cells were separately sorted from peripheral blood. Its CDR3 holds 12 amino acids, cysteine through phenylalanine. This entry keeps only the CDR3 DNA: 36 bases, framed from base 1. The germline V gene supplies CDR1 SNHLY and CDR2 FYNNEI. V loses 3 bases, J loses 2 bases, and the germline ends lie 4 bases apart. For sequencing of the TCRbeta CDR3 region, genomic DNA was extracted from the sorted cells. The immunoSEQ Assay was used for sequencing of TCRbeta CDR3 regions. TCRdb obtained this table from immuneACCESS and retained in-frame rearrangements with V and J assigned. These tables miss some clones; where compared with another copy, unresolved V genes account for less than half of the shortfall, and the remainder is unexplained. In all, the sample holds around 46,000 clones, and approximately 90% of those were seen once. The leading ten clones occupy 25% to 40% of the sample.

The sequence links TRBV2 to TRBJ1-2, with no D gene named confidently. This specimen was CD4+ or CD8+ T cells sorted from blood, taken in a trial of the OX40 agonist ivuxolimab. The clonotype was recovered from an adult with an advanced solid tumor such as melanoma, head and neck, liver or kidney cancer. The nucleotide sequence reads TGTGCCAGCAGTGACACCAACTATGGCTACACCTTC. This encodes CASSDTNYGYTF.